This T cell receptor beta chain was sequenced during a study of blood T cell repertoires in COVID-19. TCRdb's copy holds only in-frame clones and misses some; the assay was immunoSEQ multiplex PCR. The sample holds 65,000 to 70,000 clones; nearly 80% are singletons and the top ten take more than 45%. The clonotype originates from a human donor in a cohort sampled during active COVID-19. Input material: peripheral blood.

The CDR3: CASSVDSSPNYGYTF. The DNA for the CDR3 is TGCGCCAGCAGTGTCGACAGTTCCCCTAACTATGGCTACACCTTC. The rearrangement links TRBV4-1 to TRBJ1-2; TRBD1 might be the D (5 bases). Trimming cost V 6 bases and J 0 bases, with 14 bases left between them. The CDR3 spans 15 residues. The V gene's germline CDR1 is MGHRA and CDR2 YSYEKL.